These 8 T cell receptor beta chains were all obtained from the same sample, sequenced in a study of T cell responses to AZD1222 COVID-19 vaccine. Libraries were prepared by immunoSEQ multiplex PCR; TCRdb keeps only in-frame clonotypes and omits some of them. The sample records 100,000 or so clones, over 75% being singletons. The material sequenced was peripheral blood, taken on day 0 of AZD1222 vaccination. The receptor set was obtained from an adult in good health.

This clone was seen only once. The chain has TRBV7-6 and TRBJ2-2, with D possibly matching TRBD2 (6 bases). The germline V and J ends were trimmed by 2 bases and 7 bases, with 17 bases remaining between them. The CDR3 totals 16 residues. Per the germline V gene, CDR1 is SGHVS and CDR2 is FNYEAQ. CDR3 in amino acids: CASSLRDSTSGGELFF. CDR3 nucleotide sequence: TGTGCCAGCAGCTTAAGGGACTCCACAAGTGGCGGGGAGCTGTTTTTT. Supplemented by reference TRBV7-6 and TRBJ2-2, the full variable domain reads GAGVSQSPRYKVTKRGQDVALRCDPISGHVSLYWYRQALGQGPEFLTYFNYEAQQDKSGLPNDRFSAERPEGSISTLTIQRTEQRDSAMYRCASSLRDSTSGGELFFGEGSRLTVL.

This rearrangement joins TRBV4-2 to TRBJ1-3; D is unclear. Trimming stripped 0 bases from V and 0 bases from J, with 6 bases between. In germline, CDR1 is LGHNA, CDR2 YNFKEQ. The CDR3 runs to 15 residues. Here the CDR3 reads CASSQELSSGNTIYF. The DNA for the CDR3 is TGTGCCAGCAGCCAAGAACTGTCCTCTGGAAACACCATATATTTT.

The V gene is TRBV9, the J gene TRBJ2-7; TRBD2 aligns across 9 bases. V was pared by 0 bases and J by 4 bases, with 8 bases of the junction left unmatched. The CDR3 totals 16 residues. The germline gives CDR1 SGDLS, CDR2 YYNGEE. CDR3 DNA sequence: TGTGCCAGCAGCGTAGATGCGGGAGGGCCTGTTTACGAGCAGTACTTC. Protein product: CASSVDAGGPVYEQYF.

This rearrangement joins TRBV3-1 (or the pseudogene TRBV3-2) to TRBJ2-7; TRBD1 agrees at 7 bases. Germline-derived CDR1 and CDR2 are LGHDT and YNNKEL (reference sequence). There are 14 residues in the CDR3. Unmatched junction bases numbered 7, after V lost 6 bases and J lost 2 bases. CDR3 residues: CASSGGQAPYEQYF. The CDR3 nucleotides are TGTGCCAGCAGTGGAGGACAGGCCCCCTACGAGCAGTACTTC.

This rearrangement joins TRBV2 to TRBJ1-3; D is unresolved. Between the trimmed V and J ends, which lost 5 bases and 0 bases, there was a span of 11 bases. The V gene's germline CDR1 is SNHLY and CDR2 FYNNEI. The CDR3 sequence is 15 residues long. In DNA, the CDR3 is TGTGCCAGCAGTTTACTACAGAGCTCTGGAAACACCATATATTTT. It translates to CASSLLQSSGNTIYF.

The chain links TRBV6-5 to TRBJ2-3; possibly TRBD1 for D (5 bases). CDR1 and CDR2 (germline): MNHEY, SVGAGI. The CDR3 runs 15 residues. Trimming took 2 bases from V and 2 from J, leaving 11 bases between them. The CDR3 loop is CASSYQGRLTDTQYF. As DNA, the CDR3 is TGTGCCAGCAGTTACCAGGGAAGACTCACAGATACGCAGTATTTT.

J is TRBJ1-4 and V is TRBV7-9; D is perhaps TRBD1 (5 bases). CDR1 is SEHNR, CDR2 FQNEAQ, per germline (reference sequence). Trimming removed 5 bases from V and 1 base from J, with 8 bases in between. The CDR3 sequence is 14 residues long. As DNA, the CDR3 is TGTGCCAGCAGCATCAGGGTAACTAATGAAAAACTGTTTTTT. Translating it yields CASSIRVTNEKLFF. The full variable domain, its missing parts supplied by reference TRBV7-9 and TRBJ1-4, is DTGVSQNPRHKITKRGQNVTFRCDPISEHNRLYWYRQTLGQGPEFLTYFQNEAQLEKSRLLSDRFSAERPKGSFSTLEIQRTEQGDSAMYLCASSIRVTNEKLFFGSGTQLSVL.

This clone has a single count. The chain employs TRBV13 and TRBJ2-3; D unresolved. This CDR3 comprises 12 residues. Germline lookup yields CDR1 PRHDT and CDR2 FYEKMQ (reference sequence). V dropped 4 bases and J dropped 2 bases, with 4 bases sitting between them. CDR3 region: CASSSSTDTQYF. CDR3 DNA: TGTGCCAGCAGCTCGTCCACAGATACGCAGTATTTT.